Shown below are 6 T cell receptor beta chains from a single sample sequenced in a study of cytomegalovirus exposure and HLA in healthy donors. The PCR made use of 60 Vbeta and 13 Jbeta primers. Data came from immunoSEQ multiplex PCR; TCRdb stores just in-frame clones and leaves some out. The table includes roughly 110,000 clones, about 81% detected once. The specimen was PBMCs. These receptor sequences come from a male donor in good health and CMV-seropositive.

The rearrangement links TRBV5-6 to TRBJ1-4, with a possible D match to TRBD1 (5 bases). The CDR3 extends over 14 amino acids. V dropped 1 base and J dropped 7 bases, with 11 bases sitting between them. Germline CDR1 reads SGHDT; CDR2 reads YYEEEE. In nucleotides, the CDR3 is TGTGCCAGCAGCTTGTGGGGGGGAGGTGAAAAACTGTTTTTT. Amino acids: CASSLWGGGEKLFF.

The rearrangement links TRBV5-4 to TRBJ2-3; 8 bases match TRBD1. The junction had 1 base not matched to a gene; V was cut back by 4 bases and J by 0 bases. The CDR3 length is 14 residues. Germline V lookup: CDR1 SGHNT, CDR2 YYREEE (reference sequence). CDR3 coding DNA: TGTGCCAGCAGCGGGACAGGTAGCACAGATACGCAGTATTTT. It yields the protein CASSGTGSTDTQYF.

This chain joins TRBV19 and TRBJ2-2; 8 positions match TRBD1. V dropped 5 bases and J dropped 3; count of bases not matched to a gene: 8. This CDR3 is built from 16 residues. CDR1 is LNHDA, CDR2 SQIVND, per germline (reference sequence). This chain's CDR3 is CASSFSRGRYTGELFF. The DNA of the CDR3 is TGTGCCAGTAGTTTTTCCAGGGGGCGATACACCGGGGAGCTGTTTTTT. The whole variable domain, filled in from reference TRBV19 and TRBJ2-2, reads DGGITQSPKYLFRKEGQNVTLSCEQNLNHDAMYWYRQDPGQGLRLIYYSQIVNDFQKGDIAEGYSVSREKKESFPLTVTSAQKNPTAFYLCASSFSRGRYTGELFFGEGSRLTVL.

The table lists this clone with a few counts. This same CDR3 is encoded by further DNA sequences in the sample. The chain couples TRBV18 to TRBJ1-1; D not resolved. This CDR3 is built from 14 residues. V was trimmed by 4 bases and J by 1 base, leaving 10 bases between them. CDR1 and CDR2 from the germline V gene are KGHSH and LQKENI. The CDR3 bases are TGTGCCAGCTCACTTAATCGCGGGAACACTGAAGCTTTCTTT. As protein: CASSLNRGNTEAFF.

This sequence joins TRBV11-2 and TRBJ1-2, with a tentative D call TRBD1 (6 bases). Germline CDR1 SGHAT, CDR2 FQNNGV. Deletions cut 5 bases from V and 3 bases from J, with 19 bases between. CDR3 length equals 16 residues. The CDR3 loop reads CASSRGGTPVDYGYTF. CDR3 DNA sequence: TGTGCCAGCAGCCGGGGGGGGACACCAGTGGACTATGGCTACACCTTC.

This clone came up a few times. This chain connects TRBV5-6 to TRBJ2-1, with a possible D match to TRBD1 (5 bases). This CDR3 spans 16 amino acids. CDR1 and CDR2 (germline): SGHDT, YYEEEE. With 0 bases removed from V and 4 bases from J, the gap between germline ends came to 14 bases. In nucleotides, the CDR3 is TGTGCCAGCAGCTTGGTTGTGACAGTTGGGTACAATGAGCAGTTCTTC. Translating gives CASSLVVTVGYNEQFF. Variable domain in full (rest from reference TRBV5-6 and TRBJ2-1): DAGVTQSPTHLIKTRGQQVTLRCSPKSGHDTVSWYQQALGQGPQFIFQYYEEEERQRGNFPDRFSGHQFPNYSSELNVNALLLGDSALYLCASSLVVTVGYNEQFFGPGTRLTVL.